This T cell receptor (beta chain) was found in a study of CD8 T cells in Susac syndrome. Germline assignment: CDR1 MNHEY and CDR2 SMNVEV (reference sequence). CDR3 length: 14 residues. V lost 2 bases and J lost 2, with 8 bases in between. TEMRA cells were FACS-enriched and CD8+ and CD4+ T cells negatively isolated. When the RNA was reverse transcribed, random hexamers were used with an input of about 0.5 to 1 ug. In TCRdb, the immunoSEQ multiplex PCR reads were re-called with MiXCR into one record per CDR3 protein. The table lists roughly 200,000 distinct CDR3 sequences, 85% to 95% of them singletons.

Sequenced sample: CD4+ T cells from PBMCs. The origin of this receptor is a human donor with multiple sclerosis. The rearrangement uses TRBV27 and TRBJ2-3; D not resolved. DNA for the CDR3: TGTGCCAGCAGTTTAAGATCCTTCACAGATACGCAGTATTTT. Its translation: CASSLRSFTDTQYF.